Described below is a single TCR beta chain sequence and its context. Antigen specificity is unknown. Sequencing targeted expressed TCRB transcripts, as all isolated RNA had been reverse transcribed. About 3.7 million reads on average were seen across naive, central memory and regulatory T cell samples. The protocol was immunoSEQ multiplex PCR, while the TCRdb copy is restricted to in-frame clones and leaves out a portion. The sample has approximately 600,000 clones, about an eighth seen once; the top ten hold around 0.12%. These data come from a study of beta chain features in type 1 diabetes. Findings and caveats of the study: There was a moderate but significant shortening of TCRB CDR3s in all four CD4+ subsets of Type 1 diabetes patients.

The length of the CDR3 is 15 residues. CDR1 SGHVS and CDR2 FQNEAQ come from the germline V gene. The ends lost 5 bases at V and 3 bases at J; junction bases unmatched: 6. The chain has TRBV7-8 and TRBJ1-2, with 10 bases aligning to TRBD1. This receptor was taken from a man younger than 40 with type 1 diabetes. Material for sequencing was naive CD4+ T cells from blood. In DNA form, the CDR3 reads TGTGCCAGCAGCGTGACAGGGGGCAGCTACTATGGCTACACCTTC. Amino acid sequence: CASSVTGGSYYGYTF.